The 13 T cell receptor beta chains below all came from one sample that was sequenced in a study of control samples from healthy donors and cancer patients. TCRdb's copy holds only in-frame clones and misses some; the assay was immunoSEQ multiplex PCR. The table records more than 150,000 clones, around 93% of them present only once. The sample consisted of blood. The receptor source for this set is a man aged 18-30 years in good health.

V usage is TRBV5-1 and J usage is TRBJ2-1; 9 bases are shared with TRBD1. CDR1 and CDR2 from the germline V gene are SGHRS and YFSETQ. V trimming: 6 bases; J trimming: 8 bases; junction bases outside the gene matches: 6. The CDR3 extends over 13 amino acids. The CDR3 is CASTGTGSYEQFF. The CDR3 DNA is TGCGCCAGCACCGGGACAGGGAGTTATGAGCAGTTCTTC.

The chain combines TRBV30 with TRBJ2-7; D ambiguous. Deletions cut 0 bases from V and 5 bases from J, with 5 bases between. Germline CDR1 is GTSNPN and CDR2 is SVGIG (reference sequence). CDR3 size: 11 residues. The CDR3 region is CAWSVWDEQYF. CDR3 DNA: TGTGCCTGGAGTGTATGGGACGAGCAGTACTTC.

The chain uses TRBV6-2 or TRBV6-3 and TRBJ2-7, with TRBD2 matching 13 bases. The V segment lost 5 bases and the J segment 0 bases; nucleotides outside the gene matches: 10. This CDR3 region has 18 residues. The germline V gene encodes CDR1 MNHEY and CDR2 SVGEGT. The CDR3 spells CASSKLAGGSSSSYEQYF. The CDR3 coding sequence is TGTGCCAGCAGTAAACTAGCGGGGGGGTCGTCTAGCTCCTACGAGCAGTACTTC.

The V call is TRBV5-8, the J call TRBJ1-1; 8 bases fit TRBD1. This CDR3 is built from 14 residues. The germline V gene has CDR1 SGHTS and CDR2 YDEGEE. Trimming cost V 3 bases and J 5 bases; bases outside gene matches: 6. CDR3 in amino acids: CASSSGQVWTEAFF. For the CDR3, the DNA is TGTGCCAGCAGCTCGGGACAGGTGTGGACTGAAGCTTTCTTT.

The V gene is TRBV5-6, the J gene TRBJ1-5; no firm D call. The CDR3 has 15 residues. The V end lost 0 bases, the J end lost 2 bases, and 9 bases lay between the germline ends. Germline lookup yields CDR1 SGHDT and CDR2 YYEEEE. CDR3 sequence: CASSLDGSRNQPQHF. The CDR3 coding sequence is TGTGCCAGCAGCTTGGATGGCAGTCGCAATCAGCCCCAGCATTTT.

This chain uses TRBV6-2 or TRBV6-3 with TRBJ1-5; 9 nucleotides match TRBD1. J gave up 3 bases and V 4 bases, and 10 bases lay outside the gene matches. The germline CDR1 and CDR2 sequences are MNHEY and SVGEGT. The length of the CDR3 is 17 residues. Here the CDR3 reads CASSSTRTGDSNQPQHF. In DNA form, the CDR3 reads TGTGCCAGCAGTTCTACTAGGACAGGGGACTCCAATCAGCCCCAGCATTTT.

The V gene is TRBV20-1, the J gene TRBJ1-3, with TRBD1 identical over 8 bases. The V segment lost 3 bases and the J segment 7 bases; nucleotides outside the gene matches: 8. Germline-derived CDR1 and CDR2 are DFQATT and SNEGSKA (reference sequence). This CDR3 region has 14 residues. The CDR3 DNA reads TGCAGTGCTAGTCGAGGACAGGGCTCTAACACCATATATTTT. It is translated as CSASRGQGSNTIYF.

This chain uses TRBV12-2 with TRBJ1-1; the D call in the table, TRBD1, was not verified against the DNA. TRBV12-2 is described as a pseudogene. CDR3 size: 15 residues. The CDR3 region has the DNA TGTGCAAGTCGCTTAGAAGAACAGGGGAACACTGAAGCTTTCTTT. This sequence encodes CASRLEEQGNTEAFF.

The CDR3 DNA reads as TGTGCCAGTAGTACTATTAGACAGGGGGTCAAGCAGCCCCAGCATTTT. Translated, it gives CASSTIRQGVKQPQHF. The rearrangement links TRBV19 to TRBJ1-5; TRBD1 matches at 9 bases. CDR1 and CDR2 from the germline V gene are LNHDA and SQIVND (reference sequence). The CDR3 extends over 16 amino acids. Losses at the gene ends were 4 bases for V and 7 bases for J; bases not matched to a gene: 11.

CDR3 sequence reads: CASSDFGWGNSPLHF. The CDR3 DNA follows: TGTGCCAGCAGTGATTTTGGGTGGGGTAATTCACCCCTCCACTTT. The chain carries TRBV6-1 and TRBJ1-6; no clear D gene. The V gene's germline CDR1 is MNHNS and CDR2 SASEGT. This CDR3 comprises 15 residues. Trimming pared 3 bases from V and 6 bases from J, leaving 12 bases between.

This chain connects TRBV5-1 to TRBJ2-3, with a weak D call TRBD1 (6 bases). Trimming stripped 8 bases from V and 0 bases from J, with 16 bases between. The CDR3 length is 15 residues. Germline V gives CDR1 SGHRS, CDR2 YFSETQ. DNA of the CDR3: TGCGCCAGTCTCAAACAGGGATCGAGCACAGATACGCAGTATTTT. This encodes CASLKQGSSTDTQYF.

CDR3 bases: TGTGCCAGCAGCCAAGATTTGGCAGGGGGTAGATATAGTGAAGCTTTCTTT. It is translated as CASSQDLAGGRYSEAFF. The chain joins TRBV4-2 to TRBJ1-1; 7 nucleotides line up with TRBD1. Germline CDR1 LGHNA, CDR2 YNFKEQ. This CDR3 is 17 amino acids long. J was trimmed by 7 bases and V by 0 bases; bases with no gene match: 14.

The chain combines TRBV2 with TRBJ2-7; a weak D match, TRBD2 (6 bases). The CDR3 has 15 residues. Germline CDR1 SNHLY, CDR2 FYNNEI. Between the trimmed V and J ends, which lost 6 bases and 4 bases, there was a span of 19 bases. The CDR3 here is CASRGGVAALYEQYF. The CDR3, as DNA: TGTGCCAGCAGGGGGGGTGTAGCGGCATTATACGAGCAGTACTTC.